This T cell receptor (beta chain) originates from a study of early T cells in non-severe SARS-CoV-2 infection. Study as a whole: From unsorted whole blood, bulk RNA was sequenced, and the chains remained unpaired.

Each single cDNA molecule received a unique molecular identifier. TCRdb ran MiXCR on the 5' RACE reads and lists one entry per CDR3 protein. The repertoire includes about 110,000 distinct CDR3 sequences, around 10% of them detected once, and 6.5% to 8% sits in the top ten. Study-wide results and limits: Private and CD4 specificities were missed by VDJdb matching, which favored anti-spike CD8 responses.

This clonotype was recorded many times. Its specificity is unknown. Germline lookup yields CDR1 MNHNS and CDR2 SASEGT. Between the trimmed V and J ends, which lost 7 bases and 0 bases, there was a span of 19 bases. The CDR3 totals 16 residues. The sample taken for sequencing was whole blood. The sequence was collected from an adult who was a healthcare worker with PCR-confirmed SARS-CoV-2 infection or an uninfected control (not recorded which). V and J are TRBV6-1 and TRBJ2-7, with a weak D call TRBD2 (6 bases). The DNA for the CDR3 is TGTGCCAGCACCAGGAGGGTGGCAGGCCTCTCCTACGAGCAGTACTTC. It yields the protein CASTRRVAGLSYEQYF.